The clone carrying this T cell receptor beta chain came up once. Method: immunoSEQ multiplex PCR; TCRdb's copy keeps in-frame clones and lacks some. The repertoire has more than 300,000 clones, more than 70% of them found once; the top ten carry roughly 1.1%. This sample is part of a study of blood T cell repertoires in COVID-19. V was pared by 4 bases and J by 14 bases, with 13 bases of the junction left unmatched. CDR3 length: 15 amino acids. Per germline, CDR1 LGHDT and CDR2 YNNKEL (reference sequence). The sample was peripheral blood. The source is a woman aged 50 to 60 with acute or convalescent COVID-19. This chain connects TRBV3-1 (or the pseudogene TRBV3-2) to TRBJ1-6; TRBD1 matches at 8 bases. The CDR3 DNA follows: TGTGCCAGCAGCCTTGGGACAGGCGAACCTCTAGCCCTCCACTTT. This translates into CASSLGTGEPLALHF.